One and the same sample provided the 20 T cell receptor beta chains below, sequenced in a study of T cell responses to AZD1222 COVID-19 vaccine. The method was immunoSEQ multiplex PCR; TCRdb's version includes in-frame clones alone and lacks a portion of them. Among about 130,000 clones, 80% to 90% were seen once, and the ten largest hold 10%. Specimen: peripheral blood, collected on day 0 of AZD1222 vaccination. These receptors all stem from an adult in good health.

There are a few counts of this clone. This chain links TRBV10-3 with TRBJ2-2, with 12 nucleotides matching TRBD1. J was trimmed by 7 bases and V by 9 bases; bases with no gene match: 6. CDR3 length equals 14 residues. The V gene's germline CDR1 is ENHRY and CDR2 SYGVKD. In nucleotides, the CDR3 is TGTGCCATACCGGGACAGGGGGCAGTCGGGGAGCTGTTTTTT. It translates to CAIPGQGAVGELFF.

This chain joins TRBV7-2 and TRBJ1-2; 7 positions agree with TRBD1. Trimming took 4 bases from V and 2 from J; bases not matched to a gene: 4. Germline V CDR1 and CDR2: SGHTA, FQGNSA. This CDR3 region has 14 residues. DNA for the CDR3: TGTGCCAGCAGCTCCCGACAGGGAAACTATGGCTACACCTTC. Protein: CASSSRQGNYGYTF.

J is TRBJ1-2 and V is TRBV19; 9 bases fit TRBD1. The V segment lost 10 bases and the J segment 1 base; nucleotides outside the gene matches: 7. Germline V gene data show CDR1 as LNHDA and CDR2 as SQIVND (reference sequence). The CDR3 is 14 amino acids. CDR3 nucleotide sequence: TGTGCCACCTCCGGGACAGGGTATAACTATGGCTACACCTTC. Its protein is CATSGTGYNYGYTF.

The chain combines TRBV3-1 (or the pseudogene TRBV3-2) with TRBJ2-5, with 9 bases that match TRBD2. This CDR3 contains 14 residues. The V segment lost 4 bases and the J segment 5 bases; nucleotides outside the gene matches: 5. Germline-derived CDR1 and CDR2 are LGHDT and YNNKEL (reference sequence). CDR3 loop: CASSLSGSMETQYF. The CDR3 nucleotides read TGTGCCAGCAGCCTTAGCGGGAGTATGGAGACCCAGTACTTC.

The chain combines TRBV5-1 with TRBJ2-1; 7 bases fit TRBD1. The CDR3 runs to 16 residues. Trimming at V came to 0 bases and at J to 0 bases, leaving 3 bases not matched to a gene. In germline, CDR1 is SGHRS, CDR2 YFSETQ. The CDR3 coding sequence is TGCGCCAGCAGCTTGGGACAGGGAAGCTCCTACAATGAGCAGTTCTTC. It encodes CASSLGQGSSYNEQFF.

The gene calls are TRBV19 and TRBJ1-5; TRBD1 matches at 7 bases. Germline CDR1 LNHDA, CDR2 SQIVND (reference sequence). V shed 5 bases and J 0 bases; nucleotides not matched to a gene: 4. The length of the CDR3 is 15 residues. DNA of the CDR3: TGTGCCAGTAGTCCCCGACAGGGTAGCAATCAGCCCCAGCATTTT. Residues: CASSPRQGSNQPQHF.

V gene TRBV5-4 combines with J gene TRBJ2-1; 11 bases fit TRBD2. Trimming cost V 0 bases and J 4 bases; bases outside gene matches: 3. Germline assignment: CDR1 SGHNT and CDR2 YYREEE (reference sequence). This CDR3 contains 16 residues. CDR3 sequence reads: CASSLASGGYYNEQFF. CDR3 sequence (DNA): TGTGCCAGCAGCTTGGCTAGCGGGGGGTATTACAATGAGCAGTTCTTC.

CDR3 residues: CASSQVSWTSGPYEQYF. The CDR3 DNA reads TGTGCCAGCAGCCAAGTCTCCTGGACTAGCGGTCCCTACGAGCAGTACTTC. V is TRBV14 and J is TRBJ2-7, with TRBD2 identical over 10 bases. Trimming took 1 base from V and 2 from J; bases not matched to a gene: 8. CDR3 size: 17 residues. The germline V gene encodes CDR1 SGHDN and CDR2 FVKESK.

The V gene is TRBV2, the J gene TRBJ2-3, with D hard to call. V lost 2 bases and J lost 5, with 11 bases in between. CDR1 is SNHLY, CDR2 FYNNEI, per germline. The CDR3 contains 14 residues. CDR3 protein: CASSETYAVDTQYF. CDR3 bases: TGTGCCAGCAGTGAAACGTACGCGGTAGATACGCAGTATTTT.

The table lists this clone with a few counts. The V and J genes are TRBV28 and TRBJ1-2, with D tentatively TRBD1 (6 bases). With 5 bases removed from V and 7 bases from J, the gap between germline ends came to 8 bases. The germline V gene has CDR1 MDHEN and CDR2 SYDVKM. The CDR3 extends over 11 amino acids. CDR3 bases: TGTGCCAGCAGTCCAGGGGTTGGCTACACCTTC. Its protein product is CASSPGVGYTF.

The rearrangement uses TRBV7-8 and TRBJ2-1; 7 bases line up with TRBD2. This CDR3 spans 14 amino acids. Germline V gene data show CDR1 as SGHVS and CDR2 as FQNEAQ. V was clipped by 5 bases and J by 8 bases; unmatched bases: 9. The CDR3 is CASSPRLAADEQFF. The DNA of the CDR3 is TGTGCCAGCAGCCCTCGACTAGCCGCCGATGAGCAGTTCTTC.

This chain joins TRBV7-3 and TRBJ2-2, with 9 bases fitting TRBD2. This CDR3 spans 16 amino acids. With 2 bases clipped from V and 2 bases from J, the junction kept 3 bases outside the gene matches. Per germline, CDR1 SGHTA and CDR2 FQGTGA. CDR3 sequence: CASSLGGTSNTGELFF. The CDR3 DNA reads TGTGCCAGCAGCTTAGGAGGGACTAGCAACACCGGGGAGCTGTTTTTT.

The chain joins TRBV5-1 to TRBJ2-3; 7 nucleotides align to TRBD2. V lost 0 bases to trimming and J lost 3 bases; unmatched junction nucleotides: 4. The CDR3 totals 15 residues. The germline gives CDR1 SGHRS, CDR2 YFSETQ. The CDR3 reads CASSLVGGPTDTQYF. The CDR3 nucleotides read TGCGCCAGCAGCTTGGTGGGAGGGCCGACAGATACGCAGTATTTT.

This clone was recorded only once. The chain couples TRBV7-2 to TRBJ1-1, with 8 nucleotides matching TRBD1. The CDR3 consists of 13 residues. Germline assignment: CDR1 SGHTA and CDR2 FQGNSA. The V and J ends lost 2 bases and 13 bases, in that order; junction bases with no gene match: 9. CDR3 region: CASSLSFDRGVFF. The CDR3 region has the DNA TGTGCCAGCAGCTTATCGTTTGACAGGGGTGTTTTCTTT.

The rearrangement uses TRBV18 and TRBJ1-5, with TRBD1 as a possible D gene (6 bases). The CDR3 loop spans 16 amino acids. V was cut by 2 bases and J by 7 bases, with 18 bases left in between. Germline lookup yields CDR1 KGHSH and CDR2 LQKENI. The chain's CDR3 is CASSPVGARSGQPQHF. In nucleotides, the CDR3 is TGTGCCAGCTCACCAGTGGGGGCGCGGAGTGGACAGCCCCAGCATTTT.

The CDR3 nucleotides read TGTGTGGCGGGACCGAACACCGGGGAGCTGTTTTTT. Its translation: CVAGPNTGELFF. V is TRBV28 and J is TRBJ2-2; the D gene is possibly TRBD2 (6 bases). Germline V gene data show CDR1 as MDHEN and CDR2 as SYDVKM. The CDR3 is 12 amino acids.

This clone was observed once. CDR3 nucleotides: TGCAGCGTCGCGGGGGCACCTAACTATGGCTACACCTTC. The encoded protein is CSVAGAPNYGYTF. This chain uses TRBV29-1 with TRBJ1-2; D possibly corresponds to TRBD1 (6 bases). Germline V gene data show CDR1 as SQVTM and CDR2 as ANQGSEA. This CDR3 spans 13 amino acids. V was clipped by 6 bases and J by 0 bases, with 11 bases between them.

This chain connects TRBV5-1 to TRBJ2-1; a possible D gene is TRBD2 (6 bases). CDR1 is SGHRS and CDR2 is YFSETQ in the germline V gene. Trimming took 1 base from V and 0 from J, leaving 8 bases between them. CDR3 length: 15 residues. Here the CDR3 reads CASSLRSGSYNEQFF. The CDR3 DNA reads TGCGCCAGCAGCTTGCGTAGCGGCTCCTACAATGAGCAGTTCTTC.

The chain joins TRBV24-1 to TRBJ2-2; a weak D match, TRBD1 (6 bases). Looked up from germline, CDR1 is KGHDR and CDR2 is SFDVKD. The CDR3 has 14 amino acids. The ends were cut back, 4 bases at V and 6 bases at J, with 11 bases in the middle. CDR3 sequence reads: CATSDPRGSGELFF. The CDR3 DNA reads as TGTGCCACCAGTGACCCCAGGGGATCCGGGGAGCTGTTTTTT.

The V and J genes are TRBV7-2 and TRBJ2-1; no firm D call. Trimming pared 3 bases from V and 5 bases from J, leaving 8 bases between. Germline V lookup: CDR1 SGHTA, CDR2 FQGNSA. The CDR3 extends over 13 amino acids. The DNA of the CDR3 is TGTGCCAGCAGCTTCCGGCCCAACAATGAGCAGTTCTTC. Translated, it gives CASSFRPNNEQFF.